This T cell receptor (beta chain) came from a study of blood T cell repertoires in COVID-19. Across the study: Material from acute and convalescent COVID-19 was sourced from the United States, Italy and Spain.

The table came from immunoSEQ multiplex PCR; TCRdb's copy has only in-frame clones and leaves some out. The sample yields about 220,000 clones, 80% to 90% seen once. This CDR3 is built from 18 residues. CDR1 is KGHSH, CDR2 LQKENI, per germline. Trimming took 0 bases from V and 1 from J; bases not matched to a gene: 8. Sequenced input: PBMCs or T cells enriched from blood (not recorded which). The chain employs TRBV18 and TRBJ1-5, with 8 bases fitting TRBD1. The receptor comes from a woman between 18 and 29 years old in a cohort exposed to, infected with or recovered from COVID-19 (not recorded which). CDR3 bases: TGTGCCAGCTCACCACCGGGCACAGGGGGAGCCAGCAATCAGCCCCAGCATTTT. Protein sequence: CASSPPGTGGASNQPQHF. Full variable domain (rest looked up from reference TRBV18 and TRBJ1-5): NAGVMQNPRHLVRRRGQEARLRCSPMKGHSHVYWYRQLPEEGLKFMVYLQKENIIDESGMPKERFSAEFPKEGPSILRIQQVVRGDSAAYFCASSPPGTGGASNQPQHFGDGTRLSIL.